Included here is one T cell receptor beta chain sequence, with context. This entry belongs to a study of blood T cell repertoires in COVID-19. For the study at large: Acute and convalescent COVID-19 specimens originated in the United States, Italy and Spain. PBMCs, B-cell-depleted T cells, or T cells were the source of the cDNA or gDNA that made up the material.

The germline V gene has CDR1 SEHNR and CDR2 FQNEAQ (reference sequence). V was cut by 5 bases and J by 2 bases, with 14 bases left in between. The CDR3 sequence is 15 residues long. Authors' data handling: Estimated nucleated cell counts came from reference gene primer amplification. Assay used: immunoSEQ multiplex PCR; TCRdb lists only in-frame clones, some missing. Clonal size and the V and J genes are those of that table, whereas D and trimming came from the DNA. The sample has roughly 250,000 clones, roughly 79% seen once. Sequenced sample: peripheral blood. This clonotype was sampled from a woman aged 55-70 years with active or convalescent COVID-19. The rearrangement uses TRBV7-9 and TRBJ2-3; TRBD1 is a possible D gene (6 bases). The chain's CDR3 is CASSERTVSTDTQYF. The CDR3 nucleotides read TGTGCCAGCAGCGAGAGGACAGTCTCCACAGATACGCAGTATTTT.